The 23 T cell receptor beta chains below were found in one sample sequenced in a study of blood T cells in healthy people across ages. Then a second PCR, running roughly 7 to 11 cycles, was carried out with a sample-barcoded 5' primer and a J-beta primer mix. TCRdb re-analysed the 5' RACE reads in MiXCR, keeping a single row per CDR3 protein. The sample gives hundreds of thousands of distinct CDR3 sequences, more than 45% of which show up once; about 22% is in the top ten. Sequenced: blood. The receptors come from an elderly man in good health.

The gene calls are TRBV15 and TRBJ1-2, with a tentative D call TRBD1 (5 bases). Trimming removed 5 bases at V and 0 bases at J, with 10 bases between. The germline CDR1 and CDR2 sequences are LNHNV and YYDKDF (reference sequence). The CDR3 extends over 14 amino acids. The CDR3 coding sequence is TGTGCCACCAGCGGGGGAGGTTCTAACTATGGCTACACCTTC. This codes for CATSGGGSNYGYTF.

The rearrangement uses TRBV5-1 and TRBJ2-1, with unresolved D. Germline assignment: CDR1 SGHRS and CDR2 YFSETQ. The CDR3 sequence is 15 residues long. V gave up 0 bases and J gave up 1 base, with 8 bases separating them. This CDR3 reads CASSLEAASYNEQFF. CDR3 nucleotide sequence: TGCGCCAGCAGCTTGGAGGCAGCTTCCTACAATGAGCAGTTCTTC. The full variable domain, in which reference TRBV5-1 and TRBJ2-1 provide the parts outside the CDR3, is KAGVTQTPRYLIKTRGQQVTLSCSPISGHRSVSWYQQTPGQGLQFLFEYFSETQRNKGNFPGRFSGRQFSNSRSEMNVSTLELGDSALYLCASSLEAASYNEQFFGPGTRLTVL.

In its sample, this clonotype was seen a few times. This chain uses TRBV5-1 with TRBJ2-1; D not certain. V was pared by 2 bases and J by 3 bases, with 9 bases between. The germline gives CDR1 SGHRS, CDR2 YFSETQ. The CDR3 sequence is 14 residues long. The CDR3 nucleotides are TGCGCCAGCAGCTTCGACACCCTCTACAATGAGCAGTTCTTC. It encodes CASSFDTLYNEQFF.

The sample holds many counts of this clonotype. Written as DNA, the CDR3 is TGTGCCAGCAGCCCCTCGGTCGGACAGGGCGGCAATGAGCAGTTCTTC. Encoded protein: CASSPSVGQGGNEQFF. The V and J genes are TRBV6-6 and TRBJ2-1; TRBD1 matches 8 bases. This CDR3 region has 16 residues. Germline values: CDR1 MNHNY, CDR2 SVGAGI (reference sequence). V lost 6 bases to trimming and J lost 6 bases; unmatched junction nucleotides: 13.

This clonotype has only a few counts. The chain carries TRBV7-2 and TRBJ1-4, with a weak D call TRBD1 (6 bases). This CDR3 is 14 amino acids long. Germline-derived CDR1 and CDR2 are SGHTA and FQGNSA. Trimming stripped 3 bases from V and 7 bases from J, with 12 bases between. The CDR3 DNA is TGTGCCAGCAGCTTGGGGGCCCGGGGTGAAAAACTGTTTTTT. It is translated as CASSLGARGEKLFF.

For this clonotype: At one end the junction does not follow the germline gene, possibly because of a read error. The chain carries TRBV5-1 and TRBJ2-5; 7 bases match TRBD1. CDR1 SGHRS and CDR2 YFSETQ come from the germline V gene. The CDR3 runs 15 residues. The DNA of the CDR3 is TGCGCCAACAGCGTAGAGGGACAGCGTACGGAGACCCAGTACTTC. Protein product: CANSVEGQRTETQYF.

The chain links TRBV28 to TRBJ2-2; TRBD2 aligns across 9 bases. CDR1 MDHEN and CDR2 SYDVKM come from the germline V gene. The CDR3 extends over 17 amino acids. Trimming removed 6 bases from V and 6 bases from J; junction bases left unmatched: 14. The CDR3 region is CASRLSGGSGSSGELFF. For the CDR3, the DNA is TGTGCCAGCAGACTCTCCGGAGGTAGCGGGAGTTCCGGGGAGCTGTTTTTT.

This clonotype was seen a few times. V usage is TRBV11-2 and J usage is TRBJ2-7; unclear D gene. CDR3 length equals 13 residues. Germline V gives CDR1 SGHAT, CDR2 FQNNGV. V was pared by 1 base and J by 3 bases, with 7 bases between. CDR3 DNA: TGTGCCAGCAGCTTAGGTATGGGCTACGAGCAGTACTTC. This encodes CASSLGMGYEQYF.

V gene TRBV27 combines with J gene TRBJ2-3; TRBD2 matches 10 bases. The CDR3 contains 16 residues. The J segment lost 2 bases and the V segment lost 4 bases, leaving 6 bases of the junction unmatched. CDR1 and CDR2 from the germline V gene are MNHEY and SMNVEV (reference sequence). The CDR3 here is CASSYLAGATTDTQYF. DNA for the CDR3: TGTGCCAGCAGTTACCTAGCGGGGGCCACCACAGATACGCAGTATTTT.

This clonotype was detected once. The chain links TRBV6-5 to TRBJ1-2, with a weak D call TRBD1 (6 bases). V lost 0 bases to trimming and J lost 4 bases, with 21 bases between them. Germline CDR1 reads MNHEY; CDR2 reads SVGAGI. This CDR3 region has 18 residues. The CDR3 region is CASSYSGLTGRYPYGYTF. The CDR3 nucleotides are TGTGCCAGCAGTTACTCCGGACTTACAGGGAGGTACCCCTATGGCTACACCTTC.

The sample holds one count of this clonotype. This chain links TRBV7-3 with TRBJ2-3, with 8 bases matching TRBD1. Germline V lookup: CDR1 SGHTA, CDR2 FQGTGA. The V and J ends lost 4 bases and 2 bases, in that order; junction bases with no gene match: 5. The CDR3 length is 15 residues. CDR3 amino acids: CASSSGQGDTDTQYF. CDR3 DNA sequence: TGTGCCAGCAGCTCAGGACAGGGTGACACAGATACGCAGTATTTT.

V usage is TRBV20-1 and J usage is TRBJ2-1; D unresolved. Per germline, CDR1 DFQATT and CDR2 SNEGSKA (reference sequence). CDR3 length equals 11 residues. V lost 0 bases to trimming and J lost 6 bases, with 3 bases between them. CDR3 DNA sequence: TGCAGTGCTAGAGATCCCAATGAGCAGTTCTTC. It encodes CSARDPNEQFF.

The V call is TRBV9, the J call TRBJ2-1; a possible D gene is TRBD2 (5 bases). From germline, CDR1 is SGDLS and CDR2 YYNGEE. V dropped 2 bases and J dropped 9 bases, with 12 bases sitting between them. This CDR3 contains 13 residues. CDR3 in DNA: TGTGCCAGCAGCGTCCGGACGGGAAGTGAGCAGTTCTTC. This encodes CASSVRTGSEQFF.

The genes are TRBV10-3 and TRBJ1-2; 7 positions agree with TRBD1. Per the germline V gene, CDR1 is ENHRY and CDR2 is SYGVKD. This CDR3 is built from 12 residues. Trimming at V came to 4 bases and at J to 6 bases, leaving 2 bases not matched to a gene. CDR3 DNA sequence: TGTGCCATCAGTGGACAGGGTCATGGCTACACCTTC. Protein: CAISGQGHGYTF.

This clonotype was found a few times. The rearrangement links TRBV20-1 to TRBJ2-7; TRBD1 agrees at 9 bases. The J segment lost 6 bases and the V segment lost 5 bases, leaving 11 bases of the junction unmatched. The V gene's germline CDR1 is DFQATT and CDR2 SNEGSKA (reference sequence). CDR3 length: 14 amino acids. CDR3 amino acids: CSARAGTGWSEQYF. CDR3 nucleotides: TGCAGTGCTCGAGCCGGGACAGGGTGGTCCGAGCAGTACTTC.

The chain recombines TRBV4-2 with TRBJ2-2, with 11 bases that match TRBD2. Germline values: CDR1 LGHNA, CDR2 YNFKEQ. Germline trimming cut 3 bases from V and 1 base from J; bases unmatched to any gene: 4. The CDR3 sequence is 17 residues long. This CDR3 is CASSHPGLAGNTGELFF. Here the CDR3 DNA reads TGTGCCAGCAGCCACCCAGGACTAGCGGGGAACACCGGGGAGCTGTTTTTT.

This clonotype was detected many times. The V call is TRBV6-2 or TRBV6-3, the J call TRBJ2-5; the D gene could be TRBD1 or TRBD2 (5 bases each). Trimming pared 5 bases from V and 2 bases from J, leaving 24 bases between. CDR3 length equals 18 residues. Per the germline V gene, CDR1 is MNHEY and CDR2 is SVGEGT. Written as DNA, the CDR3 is TGTGCCAGCAGTCCCGGGGACCCCAACCGGGCGGATCAAGAGACCCAGTACTTC. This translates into CASSPGDPNRADQETQYF.

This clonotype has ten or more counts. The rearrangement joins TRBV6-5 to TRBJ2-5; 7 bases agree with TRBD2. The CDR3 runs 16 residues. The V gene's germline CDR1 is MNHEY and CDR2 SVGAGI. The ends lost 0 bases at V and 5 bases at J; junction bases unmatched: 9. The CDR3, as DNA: TGTGCCAGCAGTTACTCGGGGAGGGTCCCGGGGGAGACCCAGTACTTC. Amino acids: CASSYSGRVPGETQYF.

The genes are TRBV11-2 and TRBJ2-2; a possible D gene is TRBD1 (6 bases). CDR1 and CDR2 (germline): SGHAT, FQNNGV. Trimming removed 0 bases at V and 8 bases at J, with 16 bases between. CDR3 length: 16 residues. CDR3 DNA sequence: TGTGCCAGCAGCTTAGAAGTGGGGGCCCGGTTGGGGGAGCTGTTTTTT. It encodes CASSLEVGARLGELFF.

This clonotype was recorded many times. CDR3 sequence: CASSSGTPIYGYTF. CDR3 sequence (DNA): TGTGCCAGCAGCTCCGGGACGCCCATCTATGGCTACACCTTC. This chain links TRBV6-5 with TRBJ1-2; a possible D gene is TRBD1 (5 bases). The CDR3 length is 14 residues. V was cut by 6 bases and J by 4 bases, with 15 bases left in between. Germline assignment: CDR1 MNHEY and CDR2 SVGAGI.

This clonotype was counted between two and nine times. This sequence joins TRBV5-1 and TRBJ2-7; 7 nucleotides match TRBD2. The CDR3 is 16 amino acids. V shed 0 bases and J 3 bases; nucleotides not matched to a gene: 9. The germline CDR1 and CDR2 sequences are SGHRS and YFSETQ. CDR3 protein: CASSLGFGQRDYEQYF. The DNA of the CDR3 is TGCGCCAGCAGCTTGGGATTTGGCCAGCGGGACTACGAGCAGTACTTC. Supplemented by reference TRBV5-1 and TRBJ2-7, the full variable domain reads KAGVTQTPRYLIKTRGQQVTLSCSPISGHRSVSWYQQTPGQGLQFLFEYFSETQRNKGNFPGRFSGRQFSNSRSEMNVSTLELGDSALYLCASSLGFGQRDYEQYFGPGTRLTVT.

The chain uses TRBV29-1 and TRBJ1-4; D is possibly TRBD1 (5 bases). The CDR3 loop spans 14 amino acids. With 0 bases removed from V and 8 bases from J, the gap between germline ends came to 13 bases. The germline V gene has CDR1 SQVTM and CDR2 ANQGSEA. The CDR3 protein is CSVEDTGVEEKLFF. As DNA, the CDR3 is TGCAGCGTTGAAGATACGGGGGTCGAGGAAAAACTGTTTTTT.

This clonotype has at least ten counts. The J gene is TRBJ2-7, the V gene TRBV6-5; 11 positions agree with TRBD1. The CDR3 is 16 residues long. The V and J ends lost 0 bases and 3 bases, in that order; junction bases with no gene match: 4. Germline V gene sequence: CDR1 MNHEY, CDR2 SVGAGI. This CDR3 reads CASSYSRTGGIYEQYF. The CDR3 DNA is TGTGCCAGCAGTTACTCGAGGACAGGGGGCATCTACGAGCAGTACTTC.